These 15 T cell receptor beta chains originate from one sample sequenced in a study of blood T cell repertoires in COVID-19. Sequencing used immunoSEQ multiplex PCR; TCRdb keeps in-frame clones, though not all of them. There are around 300,000 clones in the sample; around 87% occur only once, and 1% lies in the top ten. Sequenced: peripheral blood. The source is a middle-aged man with active or convalescent COVID-19.

The chain links TRBV7-6 to TRBJ2-5; TRBD2 is a possible D gene (7 bases). The ends were cut back, 1 base at V and 2 bases at J, with 26 bases in the middle. This CDR3 has 20 residues. Germline V CDR1 and CDR2: SGHVS, FNYEAQ. The CDR3 sequence: CASSLVISSVGAGEQETQYF. The CDR3 DNA sequence: TGTGCCAGCAGCTTAGTTATATCGAGCGTGGGGGCGGGGGAGCAAGAGACCCAGTACTTC.

The gene calls are TRBV11-2 and TRBJ2-3; 10 positions match TRBD1. J gave up 3 bases and V 5 bases, and 5 bases lay outside the gene matches. The CDR3 sequence is 15 residues long. In germline, CDR1 is SGHAT, CDR2 FQNNGV. The CDR3 DNA reads TGTGCCAGCAGCCGAGGACAGGGGGGGACAGATACGCAGTATTTT. It is translated as CASSRGQGGTDTQYF. Based on the CDR3 plus reference TRBV11-2 and TRBJ2-3, the full variable domain is EAGVAQSPRYKIIEKRQSVAFWCNPISGHATLYWYQQILGQGPKLLIQFQNNGVVDDSQLPKDRFSAERLKGVDSTLKIQPAKLEDSAVYLCASSRGQGGTDTQYFGPGTRLTVL.

The gene calls are TRBV6-6 and TRBJ2-7; no clear D. The length of the CDR3 is 14 residues. V was clipped by 8 bases and J by 2 bases, with 16 bases between them. From germline, CDR1 is MNHNY and CDR2 SVGAGI (reference sequence). The CDR3 region is CASLAEAPTYEQYF. Written as DNA, the CDR3 is TGTGCCAGCCTCGCAGAGGCCCCAACCTACGAGCAGTACTTC.

The chain is built from TRBV28 and TRBJ1-4, with D possibly TRBD1 on 5 matching bases. V lost 9 bases and J lost 3, with 14 bases in between. This CDR3 region has 14 residues. Germline CDR1 and CDR2: MDHEN and SYDVKM. CDR3 in DNA: TGTGCCAGTGTACTGGGGCAGGCTAATGAAAAACTGTTTTTT. The encoded protein is CASVLGQANEKLFF.

The chain links TRBV2 to TRBJ1-4; no reliable D call. CDR1 SNHLY and CDR2 FYNNEI come from the germline V gene. Deletions cut 6 bases from V and 8 bases from J, with 22 bases between. The CDR3 has 16 amino acids. CDR3 DNA: TGTGCCAGCAGCATGACTAAGGGCATCATACAGGAAAAACTGTTTTTT. Its protein is CASSMTKGIIQEKLFF.

This clone came up a few times. For the CDR3, the DNA is TGTGCCAGCAGTGCAGGTTGGGGCAATCAGCCCCAGCATTTT. Translating gives CASSAGWGNQPQHF. The genes are TRBV28 and TRBJ1-5; D is ambiguous. With 5 bases removed from V and 2 bases from J, the gap between germline ends came to 10 bases. Germline V CDR1 and CDR2: MDHEN, SYDVKM. The CDR3 contains 14 residues.

The DNA of the CDR3 is TGTGCCAGCGGTAGCGGGAGGGCCGGGGGAGATACGCAGTATTTT. Translation gives CASGSGRAGGDTQYF. The V and J genes are TRBV28 and TRBJ2-3; TRBD2 agrees at 11 bases. The CDR3 is made up of 15 amino acids. Germline V gene lookup returns CDR1 MDHEN and CDR2 SYDVKM. Trimming at V came to 8 bases and at J to 5 bases, leaving 9 bases not matched to a gene.

This sequence joins TRBV5-4 and TRBJ1-5; the D gene is possibly TRBD1 (5 bases). The germline V gene encodes CDR1 SGHNT and CDR2 YYREEE (reference sequence). This CDR3 has 14 amino acids. V was shortened by 5 bases and J by 5 bases, with 14 bases between the two germline ends. The CDR3 DNA reads TGTGCCAGCAGTTGGGCAGGGATCGATCAGCCCCAGCATTTT. This sequence encodes CASSWAGIDQPQHF. The complete variable domain, with remaining parts taken from reference TRBV5-4 and TRBJ1-5, reads ETGVTQSPTHLIKTRGQQVTLRCSSQSGHNTVSWYQQALGQGPQFIFQYYREEENGRGNFPPRFSGLQFPNYSSELNVNALELDDSALYLCASSWAGIDQPQHFGDGTRLSIL.

The chain joins TRBV6-1 to TRBJ2-3; D not certain. V lost 1 base and J lost 5, with 22 bases in between. Germline V gives CDR1 MNHNS, CDR2 SASEGT. This CDR3 is 18 amino acids long. CDR3 nucleotide sequence: TGTGCCAGCAGTGAAGGCGTGAGAGCAGGCTCTTCGGAAGATACGCAGTATTTT. Translating it yields CASSEGVRAGSSEDTQYF.

The V gene is TRBV5-6, the J gene TRBJ1-2; possible D gene TRBD1, 6 bases. Germline-derived CDR1 and CDR2 are SGHDT and YYEEEE. CDR3 length equals 13 residues. Trimming took off 6 bases at V and 0 bases at J, with 9 bases between the two ends. CDR3 nucleotide sequence: TGTGCCAGCAAGGACAGTACTAACTATGGCTACACCTTC. Amino acid sequence: CASKDSTNYGYTF. The entire variable domain, with the rest obtained from reference TRBV5-6 and TRBJ1-2, is as follows: DAGVTQSPTHLIKTRGQQVTLRCSPKSGHDTVSWYQQALGQGPQFIFQYYEEEERQRGNFPDRFSGHQFPNYSSELNVNALLLGDSALYLCASKDSTNYGYTFGSGTRLTVV.

The chain combines TRBV6-6 with TRBJ2-7, with D possibly being TRBD2 (5 bases). Between the trimmed V and J ends, which lost 11 bases and 8 bases, there was a span of 25 bases. The germline V gene encodes CDR1 MNHNY and CDR2 SVGAGI (reference sequence). CDR3 length equals 14 residues. DNA for the CDR3: TGTGCCGAGCAAGTCGGTGGAGGCAGCGAGAAGCAGTACTTC. Its translation is CAEQVGGGSEKQYF.

CDR3 region: CASSLRSGNTIYF. The CDR3, as DNA: TGTGCCAGCAGTTTAAGGTCAGGCAACACCATATATTTT. The chain recombines TRBV28 with TRBJ1-3, with D unresolved. The CDR3 contains 13 residues. Trimming removed 2 bases from V and 7 bases from J, with 9 bases in between. Germline values: CDR1 MDHEN, CDR2 SYDVKM.

The chain is built from TRBV7-8 and TRBJ2-3; TRBD2 agrees at 7 bases. The junction had 6 bases not matched to a gene; V was cut back by 5 bases and J by 1 base. Per the germline V gene, CDR1 is SGHVS and CDR2 is FQNEAQ. The CDR3 contains 15 residues. The CDR3 here is CASSRGGGRTDTQYF. CDR3 sequence (DNA): TGTGCCAGCAGCCGAGGCGGGGGACGCACAGATACGCAGTATTTT.

The rearrangement joins TRBV27 to TRBJ1-2, with 8 bases fitting TRBD1. The CDR3 is made up of 14 amino acids. Germline CDR1 MNHEY, CDR2 SMNVEV (reference sequence). Germline trimming cut 2 bases from V and 7 bases from J; bases unmatched to any gene: 6. CDR3 sequence (DNA): TGTGCCAGCAGTTTAGCGAGGACAGGGTTTGGCTACACCTTC. This gives the protein CASSLARTGFGYTF.

The J gene is TRBJ2-1, the V gene TRBV9, with a weak D call TRBD1 (5 bases). V lost 4 bases, J lost 0 bases, and 14 bases lay in between. Germline loops: CDR1 SGDLS, CDR2 YYNGEE. The CDR3 loop spans 16 amino acids. CDR3 region: CASSLATGVSYNEQFF. CDR3 nucleotide sequence: TGTGCCAGCAGCCTCGCAACAGGAGTCTCCTACAATGAGCAGTTCTTC.